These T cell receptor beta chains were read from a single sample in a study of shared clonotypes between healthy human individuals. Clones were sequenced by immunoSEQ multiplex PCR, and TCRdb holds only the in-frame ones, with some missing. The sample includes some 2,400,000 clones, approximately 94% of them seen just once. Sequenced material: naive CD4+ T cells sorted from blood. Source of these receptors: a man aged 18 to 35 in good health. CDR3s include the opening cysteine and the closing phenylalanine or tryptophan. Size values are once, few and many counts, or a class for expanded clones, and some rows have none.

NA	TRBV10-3	CAIIGTGQALSYEQYF
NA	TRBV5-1	CASSPNQSGNTEAFF
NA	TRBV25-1	CASSDDRVYTGELFF
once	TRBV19	CASSSTAQETQYF
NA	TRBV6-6	CASSYQVEETQYF
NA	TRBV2	CASAGTGVIYEQYF
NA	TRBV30	CAWSVGGGTDTQYF
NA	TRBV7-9	CASSPGLAGSSYEQYF
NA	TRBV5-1	CASSLVSRRVNNEQFF
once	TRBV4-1	CASSPREAGANVLTF
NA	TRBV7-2	CASSLHGVETQYF
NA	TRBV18	CASSPSTGSPLHF
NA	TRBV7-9	CASSSGEGQPYEQYF
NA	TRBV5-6	CASDKVWTGGKSNYNEQFF
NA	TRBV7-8	CASSLESRSLDSPLHF
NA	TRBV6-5	CASSTFGRGRYEQYF
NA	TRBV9	CASSNWGLSTDTQYF
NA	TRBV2	CASRQLRDSPYEQYF
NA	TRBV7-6	CASSSLGVETQYF
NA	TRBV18	CASSPGTGSSGANVLTF
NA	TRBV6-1	CASSETGRGAYSNQPQHF
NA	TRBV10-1	CASRKHGTDSGNTIYF
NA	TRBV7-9	CASSILSEEKLFF
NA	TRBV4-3	CASSPGLSYEQYF
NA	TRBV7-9	CASSWGQGAGGELFF
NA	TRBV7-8	CASSLVGGNPYEQYF
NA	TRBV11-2	CASSLAPGNTDTQYF
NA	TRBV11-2	CASSWGEARNTEAFF
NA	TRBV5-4	CASSLRAGSTEAFF
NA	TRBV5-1	CASSLDGFTDTQYF
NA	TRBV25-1	CASSVSHIQETQYF
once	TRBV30	CAWGGQVTDTQYF
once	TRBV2	CASGGTDEQFF
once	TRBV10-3	CAISEGREGRNEQFF
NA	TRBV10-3	CATGGLAGASYNEQFF
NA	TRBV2	CASSGSGYEQYF
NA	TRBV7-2	CASSPSPGFRNGELFF
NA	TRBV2	CASSDYPDTQYF
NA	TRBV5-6	CASSLAPGGMVYGYTF
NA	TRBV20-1	CSASAVTEAFF
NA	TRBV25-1	CASRTGTGATGELFF
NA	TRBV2	CASRSLAGGGADTQYF
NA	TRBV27	CASTISEGSNSPLHF
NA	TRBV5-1	CASSRELTDTQYF
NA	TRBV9	CASSGRDPRKETQYF
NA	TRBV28	CASVRDRGERGPNEKLFF
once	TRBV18	CASSQGTSGSADTQYF
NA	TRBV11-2	CASSLGGQGAWETQYF
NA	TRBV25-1	CASSPDRGTTEAFF
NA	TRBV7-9	CASSGGTWNQGYNEQFF
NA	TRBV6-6	CASKEPGQAIEKLFF
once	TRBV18	CASSPGGGNEKLFF
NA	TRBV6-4	CASSENPGAGANVLTF
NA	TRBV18	CASSPFEGPNTEAFF